The sequence of this T cell receptor (beta chain) was determined in a study of cytomegalovirus exposure and HLA in healthy donors. As for the study in general: Early released data had around 79 million unique TCRs, all coming from HLA-typed donors.

The PCR made use of 60 Vbeta and 13 Jbeta primers. Assay used: immunoSEQ multiplex PCR; TCRdb lists only in-frame clones, some missing. Of about 150,000 clones listed, around 80% are singletons. The CDR3 runs 13 residues. V was pared by 11 bases and J by 2 bases, with 15 bases between. Per germline, CDR1 MNHEY and CDR2 SVGAGI. The sequenced sample was PBMCs. The TCR sequence derives from a woman between 40 and 50 years old in good health and CMV-seronegative. The chain combines TRBV6-5 with TRBJ2-5; D gene unclear. CDR3 nucleotides: TGTGCCTCCGCCTGGGCCGAACAAGAGACCCAGTACTTC. Translation: CASAWAEQETQYF.